Following are 32 T cell receptor beta chains from one sample sequenced in a study of T cells in women clearing cervical HPV infection. Sequenced by immunoSEQ multiplex PCR; TCRdb stores in-frame clones only, minus some. The listing records 45,000 to 55,000 clones. Input material: blood buffy coat. All receptors derive from a woman aged 18-69 years with a cervical HPV16 infection that either progressed to CIN3+ or cleared (not recorded which).

Regarding this clone: Sequencing ends 3 residues short of the CDR3 end; the germline J gene provides the rest. The rearrangement uses TRBV14 and TRBJ2-2; 10 bases match TRBD1. This CDR3 is 18 amino acids long. V lost 0 bases and J lost 6; bases outside the gene matches: 10. Germline loops: CDR1 SGHDN, CDR2 FVKESK. CDR3 DNA, as far as it was read: TGTGCCAGCAGCCAAGATCTATTGGGACAGGGGTCCCCCGGGGAG. Its protein product is CASSQDLLGQGSPGE. Given in full, the CDR3 is CASSQDLLGQGSPGELFF.

Regarding this clone: Read coverage stops 3 residues before the CDR3 terminus; the germline J gene supplies the remainder. This chain joins TRBV5-1 and TRBJ1-6; 7 bases are shared with TRBD1. Germline CDR1 is SGHRS and CDR2 is YFSETQ. With V trimmed by 3 bases and J by 8 bases, 11 bases remained unmatched. The CDR3 covers 16 residues. The sequenced CDR3 bases are TGCGCCAGCAGCTGGGGGCTTGGGACAGCCTATTCACCC. It specifies CASSWGLGTAYSP. The entire CDR3 reads CASSWGLGTAYSPLHF. Looking up the rest from reference TRBV5-1 and TRBJ1-6 gives the full variable domain: KAGVTQTPRYLIKTRGQQVTLSCSPISGHRSVSWYQQTPGQGLQFLFEYFSETQRNKGNFPGRFSGRQFSNSRSEMNVSTLELGDSALYLCASSWGLGTAYSPLHFGNGTRLTVT.

On this clone: The read halts 3 residues ahead of the CDR3 end, with the missing end drawn from the germline J gene. The genes are TRBV29-1 and TRBJ2-3, with 11 bases matching TRBD2. V lost 1 base, J lost 2 bases, and 11 bases stayed unmatched. Germline CDR1 SQVTM, CDR2 ANQGSEA. CDR3 length: 18 amino acids. Partial CDR3 DNA: TGCAGCGTTGAAGTGGACAGAAGACTAGCGGGGATCACAGATACG. Its protein is CSVEVDRRLAGITDT. The CDR3 reads in full as CSVEVDRRLAGITDTQYF.

As regards this clone: Coverage ceases 3 residues before the CDR3 finishes, and the germline J gene fills in the end. The rearrangement uses TRBV4-1 and TRBJ2-3; D is ambiguous. The CDR3 has 15 amino acids. Trimming left V 5 bases short and J 1 base short, with 13 bases between. The V gene's germline CDR1 is MGHRA and CDR2 YSYEKL. The CDR3 spells CASSWPPAGTDTQYF. The covered CDR3 bases are TGCGCCAGCAGCTGGCCCCCCGCGGGCACAGATACG.

About this clone: The read terminates 3 residues before the CDR3 end, so the remaining end is supplied by the germline J gene. The V call is TRBV18, the J call TRBJ1-2, with a tentative D call TRBD1 (6 bases). This CDR3 region has 13 residues. CDR1 KGHSH and CDR2 LQKENI come from the germline V gene. CDR3 loop: CASSPGGQDTYTF. Partial CDR3 DNA: TGTGCCAGCTCACCCGGGGGGCAAGATACC.

About this clone itself: The observed sequence ends 3 residues before the CDR3 terminus, with the missing tail filled in from the germline J gene. This chain uses TRBV6-4 with TRBJ1-2; 8 positions match TRBD1. V lost 2 bases and J lost 3; bases outside the gene matches: 17. Per germline, CDR1 MRHNA and CDR2 SNTAGT. The CDR3 spans 19 residues. The sequenced part of the CDR3 DNA is TGTGCCAGCAGTGACCCCCTAGTAACGGGACAGGAGGACGACTATGGC. Its protein is CASSDPLVTGQEDDYG. In full, the CDR3 reads CASSDPLVTGQEDDYGYTF.

Details on this clone: The read ends 3 residues early relative to the CDR3; the germline J gene fills the gap. The V gene is TRBV11-2, the J gene TRBJ1-6, with 7 bases that match TRBD1. Germline assignment: CDR1 SGHAT and CDR2 FQNNGV. The CDR3 consists of 15 residues. Trimming cost V 3 bases and J 4 bases; bases outside gene matches: 3. The CDR3 sequence is CASSFGTVYNSPLHF. The CDR3 bases that were read are TGTGCCAGCAGCTTCGGGACAGTGTATAATTCACCC.

About this clone: The observed sequence ends 3 residues before the CDR3 terminus, with the missing tail filled in from the germline J gene. The rearrangement joins TRBV2 to TRBJ1-6, with unresolved D. The germline gives CDR1 SNHLY, CDR2 FYNNEI. V was pared by 3 bases and J by 9 bases, with 6 bases between. CDR3 length: 12 residues. CDR3 DNA (partial): TGTGCCAGCAGTGATTCTACTTCACCC. Translating it yields CASSDSTSP. The whole CDR3 sequence is CASSDSTSPLHF.

Concerning this clone itself: The read terminates 3 residues ahead of where the CDR3 ends, so the germline J gene completes it. The chain joins TRBV2 to TRBJ2-7; TRBD1 aligns across 7 bases. The trim removed 10 bases at V and 2 bases at J, leaving 5 bases unmatched. The CDR3 has 12 residues. Germline V gene sequence: CDR1 SNHLY, CDR2 FYNNEI. CDR3 DNA (partial): TGTGCCACGGGACAGCCCCCCTACGAG. It is translated as CATGQPPYE. The full CDR3 is CATGQPPYEQYF.

In the case of this clone: The DNA ends 3 residues before the CDR3 does, and the rest of the CDR3 is filled in from the germline J gene. The chain recombines TRBV18 with TRBJ2-3; D not certain. Germline V gives CDR1 KGHSH, CDR2 LQKENI. V lost 0 bases and J lost 5, with 9 bases in between. The CDR3 contains 14 residues. Partial CDR3 DNA: TGTGCCAGCTCACCACCCAGTGAAGTAGATACG. Amino acid sequence: CASSPPSEVDT. The full CDR3 is CASSPPSEVDTQYF.

Points on this clone: The read falls 3 residues short of the CDR3 end, and the missing part is taken from the germline J gene. This chain connects TRBV6-1 to TRBJ2-3; weak D call: TRBD1 (6 bases). CDR3 length: 15 residues. Looked up from germline, CDR1 is MNHNS and CDR2 is SASEGT. Trimming took 3 bases from V and 6 from J, leaving 16 bases between them. The covered CDR3 bases are TGTGCCAGCAGTGATCAGTTGGGGGCGCGCGATACG. Amino acid sequence: CASSDQLGARDT. The whole CDR3 protein is CASSDQLGARDTQYF.

Turning to this clone: The sequence runs out 3 residues before the end of the CDR3; the remainder is reconstructed from the germline J gene. The chain joins TRBV12-5 to TRBJ1-5; the match to TRBD1 covers 7 bases. Unmatched junction bases numbered 6, after V lost 5 bases and J lost 5 bases. CDR1 and CDR2 from the germline V gene are LGHNT and FRNRAP. This CDR3 has 14 amino acids. The CDR3 here is CASGMGTDHQPQHF. CDR3 bases read: TGTGCTAGTGGTATGGGGACAGACCATCAGCCC. The variable domain in full, completed from reference TRBV12-5 and TRBJ1-5, reads DARVTQTPRHKVTEMGQEVTMRCQPILGHNTVFWYRQTMMQGLELLAYFRNRAPLDDSGMPKDRFSAEMPDATLATLKIQPSEPRDSAVYFCASGMGTDHQPQHFGDGTRLSIL.

For this clone: The read stops 3 residues short of the end of the CDR3; the missing end is completed from the germline J gene. The chain combines TRBV5-1 with TRBJ2-2, with TRBD2 matching 12 bases. Germline V CDR1 and CDR2: SGHRS, YFSETQ. CDR3 size: 18 residues. V was clipped by 0 bases and J by 6 bases; unmatched bases: 9. The CDR3 region is CASSLEGIGLAGSGELFF. The sequenced CDR3 bases are TGCGCCAGCAGCTTGGAAGGGATAGGACTAGCGGGGTCCGGGGAG.

About this clone: The missing CDR3 end, 3 residues past where the read stops, is filled in from the germline J gene. The genes are TRBV5-6 and TRBJ1-1; D might be TRBD1 (5 bases). Per the germline V gene, CDR1 is SGHDT and CDR2 is YYEEEE. There are 15 residues in the CDR3. V dropped 2 bases and J dropped 1 base, with 12 bases sitting between them. The sequenced CDR3 bases are TGTGCCAGCAGCTTCCGACTGGGGGGGAACACTGAA. It is translated as CASSFRLGGNTE. The entire CDR3 protein reads CASSFRLGGNTEAFF. Together with reference TRBV5-6 and TRBJ1-1, the CDR3 gives the full variable domain: DAGVTQSPTHLIKTRGQQVTLRCSPKSGHDTVSWYQQALGQGPQFIFQYYEEEERQRGNFPDRFSGHQFPNYSSELNVNALLLGDSALYLCASSFRLGGNTEAFFGQGTRLTVV.

On this clone itself: The read comes to an end 3 residues before the CDR3 does, leaving the germline J gene to fill in the end. This chain uses TRBV18 with TRBJ2-2; TRBD1 might be the D (6 bases). This CDR3 region has 15 residues. Germline assignment: CDR1 KGHSH and CDR2 LQKENI. CDR3 DNA, as far as it was read: TGTGCCAGCTCGCCGACAGGTTATACTAATGAAAAG. Protein sequence: CASSPTGYTNEK. The entire CDR3 sequence reads CASSPTGYTNEKLFF.

As concerns this clone: From the germline J gene comes the end of the CDR3, since the read stops 3 residues before it. The V gene is TRBV20-1, the J gene TRBJ2-3; a possible D gene is TRBD2 (6 bases). The V and J ends lost 2 bases and 2 bases respectively, with 14 bases between them. Germline V gene sequence: CDR1 DFQATT, CDR2 SNEGSKA (reference sequence). The CDR3 contains 15 residues. CDR3 DNA (partial): TGCAGTGCTAGACCGGGACTCCTCGACACAGATACG. This translates into CSARPGLLDTDT. The CDR3 in full is CSARPGLLDTDTQYF.

As to this clone: The read stops 3 residues short of the end of the CDR3; the missing end is completed from the germline J gene. The chain links TRBV5-1 to TRBJ2-7; a possible D gene is TRBD2 (6 bases). Trimming took 4 bases from V and 5 from J, leaving 19 bases between them. In germline, CDR1 is SGHRS, CDR2 YFSETQ. This CDR3 spans 15 amino acids. The sequenced CDR3 bases are TGCGCCAGCAGCGGGGGGTCCTCCCTTTTCGACGAG. It specifies CASSGGSSLFDE. The complete CDR3 protein is CASSGGSSLFDEQYF.

Worth noting for this clone: The read ends 3 residues early relative to the CDR3; the germline J gene fills the gap. The J gene is TRBJ1-1, the V gene TRBV7-6, with TRBD1 as a possible D gene (5 bases). The CDR3 is 14 amino acids. Germline V gene data show CDR1 as SGHVS and CDR2 as FNYEAQ. Trimming took 5 bases from V and 3 from J, leaving 13 bases between them. The DNA read from the CDR3 is TGTGCCAGCAGCGCTTACAGGCTTGACACTGAA. Translated, it gives CASSAYRLDTE. The whole CDR3 protein is CASSAYRLDTEAFF.

As to this clone: The sequenced fragment ends 3 residues before the CDR3 boundary, so the rest is inferred from the germline J gene. This chain joins TRBV6-1 and TRBJ2-2, with 13 bases matching TRBD2. Germline loops: CDR1 MNHNS, CDR2 SASEGT. The junction had 6 bases not matched to a gene; V was cut back by 1 base and J by 4 bases. This CDR3 spans 18 amino acids. The sequenced part of the CDR3 DNA is TGTGCCAGCAGTGAAGGGACTAGCGGGGGCTTCGGCACCGGGGAG. Translation: CASSEGTSGGFGTGE. The whole CDR3 sequence reads CASSEGTSGGFGTGELFF.

Regarding this clone: The CDR3 end is not reached by the read, which stops 3 residues before it; the germline J gene fills it in. The genes are TRBV5-4 and TRBJ2-1, with 8 nucleotides matching TRBD2. This CDR3 region has 15 residues. Unmatched junction bases numbered 4, after V lost 0 bases and J lost 5 bases. Germline CDR1 and CDR2: SGHNT and YYREEE (reference sequence). The CDR3 loop reads CASSLEAGAHNEQFF. The sequenced CDR3 bases are TGTGCCAGCAGCTTGGAAGCGGGGGCCCACAATGAG.

As concerns this clone: The sequence runs out 3 residues before the end of the CDR3; the remainder is reconstructed from the germline J gene. V gene TRBV5-3 combines with J gene TRBJ1-2; tentatively, D is TRBD1 (6 bases). TRBV5-3 belongs to the ORF category, with a function that is uncertain. V was shortened by 0 bases and J by 6 bases, with 18 bases between the two germline ends. CDR3 size: 16 residues. Partial CDR3 DNA: TGTGCCAGAAGCTTGGATCATAGCAGGGGTGTCGATGGC. This encodes CARSLDHSRGVDG. The whole CDR3 is CARSLDHSRGVDGYTF.

As for this clone: The missing CDR3 end, 3 residues past where the read stops, is filled in from the germline J gene. V and J are TRBV5-1 and TRBJ1-2, with D tentatively TRBD1 (5 bases). CDR1 is SGHRS, CDR2 YFSETQ, per germline. This CDR3 is built from 19 residues. V lost 1 base, J lost 1 base, and 23 bases lay in between. CDR3 amino acids: CASSLSPGMRDSDNYGYTF. CDR3 DNA, as far as it was read: TGCGCCAGCAGCTTGTCTCCGGGGATGAGGGACTCCGATAACTATGGC.

About this clone: The read ends 3 residues early relative to the CDR3; the germline J gene fills the gap. Other DNA sequences within the sample encode an identical CDR3. The chain is built from TRBV19 and TRBJ1-2; D perhaps matches TRBD1 (6 bases). CDR3 length equals 13 residues. V was pared by 5 bases and J by 4 bases, with 11 bases between. Germline V gene data show CDR1 as LNHDA and CDR2 as SQIVND (reference sequence). The sequenced part of the CDR3 DNA is TGTGCCAGTAGTCCACAGGGTAGCTATGGC. Translating gives CASSPQGSYG. The entire CDR3 protein is CASSPQGSYGYTF.

About this clone itself: Read sequence stops 3 residues before the CDR3 end, and the germline J gene provides the missing end. The rearrangement uses TRBV5-1 and TRBJ1-2; the match to TRBD1 covers 7 bases. The CDR3 is 13 residues long. CDR1 is SGHRS and CDR2 is YFSETQ in the germline V gene. The CDR3 here is CASSFDRAGGYTF. The CDR3 bases that were read are TGCGCCAGCAGCTTTGACAGGGCGGGGGGC.

In the case of this clone: Read coverage stops 3 residues before the CDR3 terminus; the germline J gene supplies the remainder. Other DNA sequences in the same sample also yield this CDR3. The V and J genes are TRBV2 and TRBJ1-3; D perhaps matches TRBD1 (5 bases). The germline gives CDR1 SNHLY, CDR2 FYNNEI. The CDR3 covers 15 residues. With 5 bases removed from V and 0 bases from J, the gap between germline ends came to 11 bases. CDR3 bases read: TGTGCCAGCAGTCAGGACACTTCCTCTGGAAACACC. This gives the protein CASSQDTSSGNT. The whole CDR3 reads CASSQDTSSGNTIYF.

As for this clone: The missing CDR3 end, 3 residues past where the read stops, is filled in from the germline J gene. J is TRBJ2-6 and V is TRBV2, with D perhaps TRBD1 (5 bases). Trimming cost V 3 bases and J 4 bases, with 13 bases left between them. CDR3 length: 16 residues. Germline CDR1 and CDR2: SNHLY and FYNNEI. The DNA read from the CDR3 is TGTGCCAGCAGTGATAGTCAGGGAAGCGGGGCCAACGTC. This gives the protein CASSDSQGSGANV. In full, the CDR3 reads CASSDSQGSGANVLTF.

Concerning this clone: The read stops 3 residues short of the end of the CDR3; the missing end is completed from the germline J gene. The V and J genes are TRBV5-1 and TRBJ2-3; weak D call: TRBD2 (6 bases). CDR1 is SGHRS, CDR2 YFSETQ, per germline. The V and J ends lost 0 bases and 5 bases respectively, with 7 bases between them. The CDR3 has 13 amino acids. CDR3 bases read: TGCGCCAGCAGCTTGGTTAGCGGAGATACG. Its protein is CASSLVSGDT. The whole CDR3 is CASSLVSGDTQYF.

Incomplete CDR3 DNA: TGCGCCAGCAGCTTGGCGCGGACACCCTCTCCCCAAAACATT. It translates to CASSLARTPSPQNI. The whole CDR3 protein is CASSLARTPSPQNIQYF. The V and J genes are TRBV5-1 and TRBJ2-4; D might be TRBD1 (5 bases). The CDR3 extends 3 residues past the end of the read, so its final part is completed from the germline J gene. Germline V gene sequence: CDR1 SGHRS, CDR2 YFSETQ. The CDR3 is 17 residues long. Deletions cut 0 bases from V and 5 bases from J, with 18 bases between.

Of note for this clone: Coverage ceases 3 residues before the CDR3 finishes, and the germline J gene fills in the end. This chain uses TRBV20-1 with TRBJ2-5; the match to TRBD2 covers 15 bases. Germline V gives CDR1 DFQATT, CDR2 SNEGSKA (reference sequence). This CDR3 spans 16 amino acids. Trimming removed 5 bases from V and 5 bases from J; junction bases left unmatched: 9. The DNA read from the CDR3 is TGCAGTGCTCTAAGGACTAGCGGGGGGGCTAAGGAGACC. Its protein is CSALRTSGGAKET. The CDR3, in full, reads CSALRTSGGAKETQYF.

In regard to this clone: Coverage ceases 3 residues before the CDR3 finishes, and the germline J gene fills in the end. The V and J genes are TRBV2 and TRBJ2-3, with 9 nucleotides matching TRBD2. Germline CDR1 SNHLY, CDR2 FYNNEI. With V trimmed by 1 base and J by 5 bases, 4 bases remained unmatched. There are 15 residues in the CDR3. The CDR3 DNA, read in part, is TGTGCCAGCAGTGAAGAGCGGGGGGCCGGAGATACG. Its translation is CASSEERGAGDT. The entire CDR3 protein is CASSEERGAGDTQYF.

CDR3 DNA (partial): TGTGCCAGCTCACCAACGAGACAGGGGGAAGAAGTGTGGAACATT. Its translation is CASSPTRQGEEVWNI. The complete CDR3 reads CASSPTRQGEEVWNIQYF. J is TRBJ2-4 and V is TRBV18, with 9 bases identical to TRBD1. Read sequence stops 3 residues before the CDR3 end, and the germline J gene provides the missing end. CDR1 is KGHSH and CDR2 is LQKENI in the germline V gene. The CDR3 contains 18 residues. V shed 2 bases and J 7 bases; nucleotides not matched to a gene: 15.

About this clone itself: Germline and junction disagree at one end, which may indicate a read error. Coverage ceases 3 residues before the CDR3 finishes, and the germline J gene fills in the end. The J gene is TRBJ2-3, the V gene TRBV11-1, with TRBD1 as a possible D gene (5 bases). Germline-derived CDR1 and CDR2 are SGHAT and FQDESV (reference sequence). The CDR3 spans 15 residues. The chain's CDR3 is CASSLRQGNAETQYF. The sequenced part of the CDR3 DNA is TGTGCCAGCAGCTTAAGGCAGGGCAATGCAGAGACG. Full variable domain (outside the CDR3, taken from reference TRBV11-1 and TRBJ2-3): EAEVAQSPRYKITEKSQAVAFWCDPISGHATLYWYRQILGQGPELLVQFQDESVVDDSQLPKDRFSAERLKGVDSTLKIQPAELGDSAMYLCASSLRQGNAETQYFGPGTRLTVL.